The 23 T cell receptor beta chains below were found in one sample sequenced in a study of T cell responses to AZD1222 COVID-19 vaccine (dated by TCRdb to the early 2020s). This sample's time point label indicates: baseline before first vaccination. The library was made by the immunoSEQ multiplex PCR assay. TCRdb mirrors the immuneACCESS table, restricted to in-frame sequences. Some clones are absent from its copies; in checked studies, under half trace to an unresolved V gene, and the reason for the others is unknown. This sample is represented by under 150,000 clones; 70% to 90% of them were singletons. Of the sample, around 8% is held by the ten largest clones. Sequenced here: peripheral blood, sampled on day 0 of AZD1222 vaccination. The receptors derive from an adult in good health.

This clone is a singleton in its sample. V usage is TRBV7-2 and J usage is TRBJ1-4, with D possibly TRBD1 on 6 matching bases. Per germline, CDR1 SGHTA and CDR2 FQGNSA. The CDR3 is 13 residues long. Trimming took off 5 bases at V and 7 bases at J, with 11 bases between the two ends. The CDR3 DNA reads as TGTGCCAGCAGCCGAGGGACATCTGAAAAACTGTTTTTT. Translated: CASSRGTSEKLFF. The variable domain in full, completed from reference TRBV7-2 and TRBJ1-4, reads GAGVSQSPSNKVTEKGKDVELRCDPISGHTALYWYRQSLGQGLEFLIYFQGNSAPDKSGLPSDRFSAERTGGSVSTLTIQRTQQEDSAVYLCASSRGTSEKLFFGSGTQLSVL.

CDR3 amino acids: CASRLAGGRGTQYF. The CDR3 nucleotides are TGTGCCAGCAGACTAGCGGGGGGGCGTGGGACCCAGTACTTC. This chain connects TRBV6-5 to TRBJ2-5; 13 nucleotides align to TRBD2. Losses at the gene ends were 6 bases for V and 7 bases for J; bases not matched to a gene: 5. The germline gives CDR1 MNHEY, CDR2 SVGAGI. The length of the CDR3 is 14 residues.

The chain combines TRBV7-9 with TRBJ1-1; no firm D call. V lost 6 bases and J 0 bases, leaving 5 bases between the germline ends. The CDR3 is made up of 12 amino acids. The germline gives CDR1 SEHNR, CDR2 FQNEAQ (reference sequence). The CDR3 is CASRVMNTEAFF. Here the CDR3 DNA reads TGTGCCAGCAGAGTGATGAACACTGAAGCTTTCTTT.

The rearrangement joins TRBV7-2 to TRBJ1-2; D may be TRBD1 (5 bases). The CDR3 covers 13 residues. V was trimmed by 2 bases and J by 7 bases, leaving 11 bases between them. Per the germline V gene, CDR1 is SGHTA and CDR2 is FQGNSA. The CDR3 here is CASSLQITGGYTF. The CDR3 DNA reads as TGTGCCAGCAGCTTACAAATTACAGGTGGCTACACCTTC.

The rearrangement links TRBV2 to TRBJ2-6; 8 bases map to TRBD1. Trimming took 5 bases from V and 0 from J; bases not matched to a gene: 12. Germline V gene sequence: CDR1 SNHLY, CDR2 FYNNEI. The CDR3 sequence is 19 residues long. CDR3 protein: CASSSEGAGGYSGANVLTF. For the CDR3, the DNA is TGTGCCAGCAGTTCGGAAGGGGCAGGGGGCTACTCTGGGGCCAACGTCCTGACTTTC.

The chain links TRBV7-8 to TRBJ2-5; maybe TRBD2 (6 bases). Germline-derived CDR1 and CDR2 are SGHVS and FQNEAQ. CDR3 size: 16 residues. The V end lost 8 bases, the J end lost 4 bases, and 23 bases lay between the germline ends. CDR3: CASFPPRGSVGETQYF. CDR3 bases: TGTGCCAGCTTCCCACCTCGGGGGTCGGTGGGAGAGACCCAGTACTTC. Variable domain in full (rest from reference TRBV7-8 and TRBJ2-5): GAGVSQSPRYKVAKRGQDVALRCDPISGHVSLFWYQQALGQGPEFLTYFQNEAQLDKSGLPSDRFFAERPEGSVSTLKIQRTQQEDSAVYLCASFPPRGSVGETQYFGPGTRLLVL.

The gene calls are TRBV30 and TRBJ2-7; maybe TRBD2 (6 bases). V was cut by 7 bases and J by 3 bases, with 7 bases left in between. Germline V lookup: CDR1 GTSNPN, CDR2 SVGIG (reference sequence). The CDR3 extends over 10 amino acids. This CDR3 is CAYGGYEQYF. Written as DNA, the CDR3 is TGTGCCTACGGGGGCTACGAGCAGTACTTC.

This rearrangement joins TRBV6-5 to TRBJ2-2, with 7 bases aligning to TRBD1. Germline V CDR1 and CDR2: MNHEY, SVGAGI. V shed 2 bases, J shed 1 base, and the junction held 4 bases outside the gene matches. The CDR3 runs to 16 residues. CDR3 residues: CASSYEGARNTGELFF. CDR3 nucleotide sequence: TGTGCCAGCAGTTACGAGGGGGCTCGGAACACCGGGGAGCTGTTTTTT.

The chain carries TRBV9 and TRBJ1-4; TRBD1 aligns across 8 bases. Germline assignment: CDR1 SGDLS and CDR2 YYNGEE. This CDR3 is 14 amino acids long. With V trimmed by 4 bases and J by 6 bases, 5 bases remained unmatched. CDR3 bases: TGTGCCAGCAGCCTCAGGGGGCTGGATGAAAAACTGTTTTTT. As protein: CASSLRGLDEKLFF.

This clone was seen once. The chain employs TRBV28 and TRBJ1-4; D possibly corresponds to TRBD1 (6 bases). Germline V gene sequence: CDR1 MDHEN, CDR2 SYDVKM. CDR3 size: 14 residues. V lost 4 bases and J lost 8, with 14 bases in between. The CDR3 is CASSSPGAGEKLFF. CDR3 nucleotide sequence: TGTGCCAGCAGTTCCCCGGGGGCGGGCGAAAAACTGTTTTTT.

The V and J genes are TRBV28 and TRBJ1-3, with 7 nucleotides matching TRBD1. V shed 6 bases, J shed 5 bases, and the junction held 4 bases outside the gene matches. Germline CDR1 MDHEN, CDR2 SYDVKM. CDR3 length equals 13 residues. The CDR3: CASRETGRNTIYF. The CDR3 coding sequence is TGTGCCAGCAGGGAGACAGGGCGAAACACCATATATTTT. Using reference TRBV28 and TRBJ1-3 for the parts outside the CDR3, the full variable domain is DVKVTQSSRYLVKRTGEKVFLECVQDMDHENMFWYRQDPGLGLRLIYFSYDVKMKEKGDIPEGYSVSREKKERFSLILESASTNQTSMYLCASRETGRNTIYFGEGSWLTVV.

CDR3 sequence reads: CASSSAGVDTGELFF. The CDR3 region has the DNA TGTGCCAGCAGTAGCGCGGGGGTCGACACCGGGGAGCTGTTTTTT. The chain is built from TRBV9 and TRBJ2-2; TRBD2 matches at 7 bases. The CDR3 is 15 residues long. Germline values: CDR1 SGDLS, CDR2 YYNGEE. The trim removed 5 bases at V and 3 bases at J, leaving 7 bases unmatched.

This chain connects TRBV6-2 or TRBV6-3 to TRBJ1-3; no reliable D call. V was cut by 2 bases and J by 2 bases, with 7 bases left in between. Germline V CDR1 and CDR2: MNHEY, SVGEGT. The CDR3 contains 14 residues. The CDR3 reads CASSYEVTGNTIYF. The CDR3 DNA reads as TGTGCCAGCAGTTACGAGGTTACTGGAAACACCATATATTTT.

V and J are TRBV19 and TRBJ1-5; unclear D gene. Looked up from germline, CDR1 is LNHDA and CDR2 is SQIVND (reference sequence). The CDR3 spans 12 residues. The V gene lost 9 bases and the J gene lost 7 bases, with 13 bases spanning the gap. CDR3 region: CASVEGDQPQHF. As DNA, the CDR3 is TGTGCCAGCGTAGAGGGAGACCAGCCCCAGCATTTT.

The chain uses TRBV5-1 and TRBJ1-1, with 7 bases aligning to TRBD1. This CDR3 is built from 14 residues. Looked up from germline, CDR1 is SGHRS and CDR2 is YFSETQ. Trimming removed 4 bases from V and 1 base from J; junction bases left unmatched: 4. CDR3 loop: CASSLGQPNTEAFF. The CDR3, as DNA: TGCGCCAGCAGCCTGGGACAGCCGAACACTGAAGCTTTCTTT.

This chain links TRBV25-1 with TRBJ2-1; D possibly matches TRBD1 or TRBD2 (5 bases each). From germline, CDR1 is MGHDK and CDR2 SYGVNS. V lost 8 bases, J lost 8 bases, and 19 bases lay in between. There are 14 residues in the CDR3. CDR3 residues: CASDNSGAWDEQFF. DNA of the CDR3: TGTGCCAGCGATAACTCCGGGGCCTGGGATGAGCAGTTCTTC. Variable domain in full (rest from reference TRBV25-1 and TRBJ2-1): EADIYQTPRYLVIGTGKKITLECSQTMGHDKMYWYQQDPGMELHLIHYSYGVNSTEKGDLSSESTVSRIRTEHFPLTLESARPSHTSQYLCASDNSGAWDEQFFGPGTRLTVL.

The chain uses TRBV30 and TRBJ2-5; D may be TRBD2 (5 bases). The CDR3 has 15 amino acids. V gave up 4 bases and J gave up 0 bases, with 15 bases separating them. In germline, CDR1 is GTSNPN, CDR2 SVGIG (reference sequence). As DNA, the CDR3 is TGTGCCTGGATGGGTGCAGGAGGCAACCAAGAGACCCAGTACTTC. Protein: CAWMGAGGNQETQYF. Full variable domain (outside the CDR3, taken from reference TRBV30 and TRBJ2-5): SQTIHQWPATLVQPVGSPLSLECTVEGTSNPNLYWYRQAAGRGLQLLFYSVGIGQISSEVPQNLSASRPQDRQFILSSKKLLLSDSGFYLCAWMGAGGNQETQYFGPGTRLLVL.

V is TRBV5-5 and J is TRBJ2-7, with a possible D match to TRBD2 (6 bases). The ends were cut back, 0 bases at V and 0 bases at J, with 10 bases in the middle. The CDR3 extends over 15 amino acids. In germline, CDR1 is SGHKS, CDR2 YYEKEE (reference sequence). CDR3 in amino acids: CASSLGHGSSYEQYF. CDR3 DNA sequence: TGTGCCAGCAGCTTGGGACACGGGAGCTCCTACGAGCAGTACTTC. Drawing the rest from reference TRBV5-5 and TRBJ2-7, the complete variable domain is DAGVTQSPTHLIKTRGQQVTLRCSPISGHKSVSWYQQVLGQGPQFIFQYYEKEERGRGNFPDRFSARQFPNYSSELNVNALLLGDSALYLCASSLGHGSSYEQYFGPGTRLTVT.

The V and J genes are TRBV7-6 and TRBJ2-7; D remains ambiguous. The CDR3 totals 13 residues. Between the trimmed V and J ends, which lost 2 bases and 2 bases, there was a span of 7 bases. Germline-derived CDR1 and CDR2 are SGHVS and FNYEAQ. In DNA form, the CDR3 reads TGTGCCAGCAGCTTATGGATGGCCTACGAGCAGTACTTC. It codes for CASSLWMAYEQYF.

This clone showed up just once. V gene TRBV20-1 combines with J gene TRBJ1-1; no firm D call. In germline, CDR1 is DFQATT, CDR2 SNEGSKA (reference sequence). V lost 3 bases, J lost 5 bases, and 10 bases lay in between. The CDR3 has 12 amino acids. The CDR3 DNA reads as TGCAGTGCTAGTAGGGTTGGTACTGAAGCTTTCTTT. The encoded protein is CSASRVGTEAFF.

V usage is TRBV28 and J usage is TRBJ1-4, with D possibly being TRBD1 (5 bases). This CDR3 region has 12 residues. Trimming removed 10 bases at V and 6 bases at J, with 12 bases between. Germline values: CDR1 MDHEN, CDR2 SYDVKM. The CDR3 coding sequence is TGTGCCACCGAAGGGACGGATGAAAAACTGTTTTTT. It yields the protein CATEGTDEKLFF.

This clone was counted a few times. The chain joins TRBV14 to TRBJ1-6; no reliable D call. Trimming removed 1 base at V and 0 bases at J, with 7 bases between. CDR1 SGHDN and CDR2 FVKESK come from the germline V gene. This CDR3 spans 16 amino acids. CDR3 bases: TGTGCCAGCAGCCAAGTAGGCCGCTCCTATAATTCACCCCTCCACTTT. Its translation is CASSQVGRSYNSPLHF.

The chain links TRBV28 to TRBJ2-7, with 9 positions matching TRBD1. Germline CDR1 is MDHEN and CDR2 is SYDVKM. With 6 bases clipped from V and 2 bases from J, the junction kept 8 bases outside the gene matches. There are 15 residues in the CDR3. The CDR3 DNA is TGTGCCAGCAGCTCATCGGGGACAGGGACCTACGAGCAGTACTTC. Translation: CASSSSGTGTYEQYF.